The clone carrying this TCR beta chain appeared a few times. Its antigen remains unidentified. The assay that was used to sequence DNA from cultured CD4+ T cells was the Oncomine TCR Beta short-read assay. TCRdb redid the calling of the PCR reads with MiXCR, one entry per CDR3 protein. The table lists under 20,000 distinct CDR3 sequences, about 44% of them singletons. This record belongs to a study of vaccination and CD4 T cells after COVID-19. Treatment denoted: approximately 11-day PBMC culture with coronavirus spike peptide pools or control peptides (ViraFEST assay). Both day 3 and day 7 involved replacing half of the medium with fresh IL-2 medium. The sequence was obtained from a human donor who had recovered from COVID-19. Material: CD4+ T cells from blood, cultured in vitro.

The CDR3 sequence: CSARGGRLGNTIYF. In DNA, the CDR3 is TGCAGTGCTAGAGGGGGCCGGCTTGGAAACACCATATATTTT. The chain employs TRBV20-1 and TRBJ1-3; D possibly corresponds to TRBD1 (5 bases). The germline V and J ends were trimmed by 1 base and 3 bases, with 10 bases remaining between them. The CDR3 length is 14 residues. The V gene's germline CDR1 is DFQATT and CDR2 SNEGSKA (reference sequence).